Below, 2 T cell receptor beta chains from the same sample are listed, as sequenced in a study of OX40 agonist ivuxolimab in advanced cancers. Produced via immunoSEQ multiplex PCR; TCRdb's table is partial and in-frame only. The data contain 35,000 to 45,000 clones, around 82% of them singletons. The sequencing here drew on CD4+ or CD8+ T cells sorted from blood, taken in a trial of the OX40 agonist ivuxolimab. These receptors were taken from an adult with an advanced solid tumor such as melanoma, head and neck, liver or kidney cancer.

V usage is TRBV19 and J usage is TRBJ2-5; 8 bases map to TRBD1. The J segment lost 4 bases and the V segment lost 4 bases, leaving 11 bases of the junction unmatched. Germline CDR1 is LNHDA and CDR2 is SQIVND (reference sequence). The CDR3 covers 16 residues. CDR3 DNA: TGTGCCAGTAGTAATCGAAGGACAGGGAGTGGAGAGACCCAGTACTTC. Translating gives CASSNRRTGSGETQYF.

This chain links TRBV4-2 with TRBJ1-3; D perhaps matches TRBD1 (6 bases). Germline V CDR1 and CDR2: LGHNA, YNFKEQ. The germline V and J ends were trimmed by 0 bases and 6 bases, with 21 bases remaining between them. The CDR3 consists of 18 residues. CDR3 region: CASSQDRPRDTWENTIYF. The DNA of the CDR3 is TGTGCCAGCAGCCAAGATCGTCCCCGGGACACTTGGGAAAACACCATATATTTT.